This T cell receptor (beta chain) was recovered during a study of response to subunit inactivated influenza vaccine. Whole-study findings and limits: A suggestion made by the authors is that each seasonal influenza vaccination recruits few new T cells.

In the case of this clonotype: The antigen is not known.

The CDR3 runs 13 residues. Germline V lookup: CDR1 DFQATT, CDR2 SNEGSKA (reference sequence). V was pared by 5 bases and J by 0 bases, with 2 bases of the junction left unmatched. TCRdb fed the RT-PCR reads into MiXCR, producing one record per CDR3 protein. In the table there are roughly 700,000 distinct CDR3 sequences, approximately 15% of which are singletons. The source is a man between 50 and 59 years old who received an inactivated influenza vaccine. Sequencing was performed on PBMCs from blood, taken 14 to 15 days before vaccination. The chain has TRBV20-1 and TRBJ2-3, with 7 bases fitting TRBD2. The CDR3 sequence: CSAGTTSTDTQYF. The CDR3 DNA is TGCAGTGCTGGGACTACCAGCACAGATACGCAGTATTTT.